The next 5 T cell receptor beta chains were all read from a single sample in a study of blood T cell repertoires in COVID-19. Method: immunoSEQ multiplex PCR; TCRdb's copy keeps in-frame clones and lacks some. The repertoire includes approximately 300,000 clones, around 86% of them detected once, and approximately 4.7% sits in the top ten. Material: PBMCs or T cells enriched from blood (not recorded which). The receptor set was obtained from a man aged 55 to 70 who had recovered from COVID-19.

This sequence joins TRBV2 and TRBJ2-3, with 9 bases aligning to TRBD2. This CDR3 has 15 residues. J lost 4 bases, V lost 10 bases, and 12 bases had no gene match. CDR1 and CDR2 from the germline V gene are SNHLY and FYNNEI. CDR3 in amino acids: CAIYERGLAADTQYF. CDR3 coding DNA: TGTGCCATCTATGAAAGGGGACTAGCTGCAGATACGCAGTATTTT.

The chain carries TRBV5-1 and TRBJ2-7, with D possibly matching TRBD2 (6 bases). Per germline, CDR1 SGHRS and CDR2 YFSETQ. The CDR3 sequence is 17 residues long. V shed 3 bases and J shed 4 bases, with 23 bases lying between them. For the CDR3, the DNA is TGCGCCAGCAGCTCCCCGCCAGGGACGACTAGGGCATACGAGCAGTACTTC. Translating it yields CASSSPPGTTRAYEQYF.

The gene calls are TRBV10-3 and TRBJ2-7; 8 bases line up with TRBD1. Looked up from germline, CDR1 is ENHRY and CDR2 is SYGVKD. The V and J ends lost 10 bases and 3 bases, in that order; junction bases with no gene match: 8. CDR3 length equals 13 residues. The CDR3 bases are TGTGCCACCGGGACAGGCCCTCTCTACGAGCAGTACTTC. Translated: CATGTGPLYEQYF.

V gene TRBV28 combines with J gene TRBJ1-5; tentatively, D is TRBD1 (5 bases). This CDR3 is 13 amino acids long. Looked up from germline, CDR1 is MDHEN and CDR2 is SYDVKM. V was trimmed by 5 bases and J by 4 bases, leaving 9 bases between them. The CDR3: CASSPGVNQPQHF. CDR3 coding DNA: TGTGCCAGCAGTCCGGGGGTGAATCAGCCCCAGCATTTT.

The gene calls are TRBV7-2 and TRBJ1-1, with D tentatively TRBD1 (5 bases). The V end lost 1 base, the J end lost 6 bases, and 12 bases lay between the germline ends. This CDR3 is 14 amino acids long. Germline CDR1 is SGHTA and CDR2 is FQGNSA. This CDR3 reads CASSLGAGPPEAFF. In DNA, the CDR3 is TGTGCCAGCAGCTTAGGGGCAGGGCCTCCTGAAGCTTTCTTT.